This T cell receptor (beta chain) derives from a study of blood T cells in healthy people across ages. Through a sample-barcoded 5' primer and a J-beta primer mix, a second PCR was run for roughly 6 to 12 cycles. TCRdb re-called the 5' RACE reads through MiXCR, storing one row per CDR3 protein. The data show around 780,000 distinct CDR3 sequences, just over 55% seen once. This clonotype was seen a few times. The sequencing sample was made of blood. This TCR derives from a man between 35 and 55 years old in good health.

The CDR3 DNA follows: TGTGCCAGCAGTGACCGACGGGCAGGGTCCACCTACGAGCAGTACTTC. Translated, it gives CASSDRRAGSTYEQYF. This chain connects TRBV28 to TRBJ2-7, with D maybe TRBD1 (5 bases). The CDR3 has 16 residues. Trimming left V 5 bases short and J 2 bases short, with 19 bases between. Looked up from germline, CDR1 is MDHEN and CDR2 is SYDVKM.